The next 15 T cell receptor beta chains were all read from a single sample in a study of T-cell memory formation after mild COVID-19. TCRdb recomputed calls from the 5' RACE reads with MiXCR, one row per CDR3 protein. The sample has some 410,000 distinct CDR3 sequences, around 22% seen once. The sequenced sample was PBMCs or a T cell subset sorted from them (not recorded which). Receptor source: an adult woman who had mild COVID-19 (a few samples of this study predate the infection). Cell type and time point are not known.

The CDR3 region is CASSYGGTPEAFF. CDR3 nucleotides: TGTGCCAGCAGCTATGGGGGGACCCCTGAAGCTTTCTTT. The chain combines TRBV7-2 with TRBJ1-1; tentative D call: TRBD1 (5 bases). Trimming removed 4 bases from V and 6 bases from J, with 12 bases in between. The CDR3 is 13 amino acids. The germline V gene encodes CDR1 SGHTA and CDR2 FQGNSA.

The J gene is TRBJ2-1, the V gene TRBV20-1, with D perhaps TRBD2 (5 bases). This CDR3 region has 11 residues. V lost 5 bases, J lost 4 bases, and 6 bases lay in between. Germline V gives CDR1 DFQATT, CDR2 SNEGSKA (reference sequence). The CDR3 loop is CSARTYNEQFF. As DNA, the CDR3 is TGCAGTGCTCGGACTTACAATGAGCAGTTCTTC.

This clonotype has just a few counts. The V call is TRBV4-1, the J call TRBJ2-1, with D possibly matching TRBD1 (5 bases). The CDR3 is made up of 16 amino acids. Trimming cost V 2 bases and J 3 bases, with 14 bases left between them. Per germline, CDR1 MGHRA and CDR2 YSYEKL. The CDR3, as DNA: TGCGCCAGCAGCCAACCTATAAGGGGCTTCTACAATGAGCAGTTCTTC. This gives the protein CASSQPIRGFYNEQFF.

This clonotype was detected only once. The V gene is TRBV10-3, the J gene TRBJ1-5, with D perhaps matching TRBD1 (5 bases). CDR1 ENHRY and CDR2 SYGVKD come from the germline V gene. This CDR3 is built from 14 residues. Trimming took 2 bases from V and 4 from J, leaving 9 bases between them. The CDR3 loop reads CAISEGPGNQPQHF. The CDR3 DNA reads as TGTGCCATCAGTGAGGGACCAGGGAATCAGCCCCAGCATTTT.

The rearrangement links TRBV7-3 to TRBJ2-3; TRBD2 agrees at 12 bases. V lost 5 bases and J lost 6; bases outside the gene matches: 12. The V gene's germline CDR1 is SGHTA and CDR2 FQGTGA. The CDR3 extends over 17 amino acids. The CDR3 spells CASSTRLAGDPEDTQYF. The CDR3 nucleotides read TGTGCCAGCAGCACCCGACTAGCGGGAGACCCGGAGGATACGCAGTATTTT.

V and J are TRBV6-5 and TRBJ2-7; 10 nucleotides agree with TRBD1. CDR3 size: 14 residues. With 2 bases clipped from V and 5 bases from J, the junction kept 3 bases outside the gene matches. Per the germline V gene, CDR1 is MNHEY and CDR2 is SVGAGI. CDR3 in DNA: TGTGCCAGCAGTTACAGGGGGACAGGGGACGAGCAGTACTTC. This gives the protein CASSYRGTGDEQYF.

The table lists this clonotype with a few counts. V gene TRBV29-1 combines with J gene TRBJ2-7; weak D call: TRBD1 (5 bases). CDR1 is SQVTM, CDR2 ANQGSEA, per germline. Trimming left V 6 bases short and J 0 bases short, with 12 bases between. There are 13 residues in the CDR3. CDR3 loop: CSVQGPSSYEQYF. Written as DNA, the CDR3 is TGCAGCGTCCAGGGCCCCAGCTCCTACGAGCAGTACTTC.

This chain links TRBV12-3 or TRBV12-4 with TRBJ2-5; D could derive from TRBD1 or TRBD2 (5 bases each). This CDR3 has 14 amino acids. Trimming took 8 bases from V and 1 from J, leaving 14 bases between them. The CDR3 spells CASEKKGTQETQYF. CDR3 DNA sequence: TGTGCCAGCGAGAAAAAGGGGACCCAAGAGACCCAGTACTTC.

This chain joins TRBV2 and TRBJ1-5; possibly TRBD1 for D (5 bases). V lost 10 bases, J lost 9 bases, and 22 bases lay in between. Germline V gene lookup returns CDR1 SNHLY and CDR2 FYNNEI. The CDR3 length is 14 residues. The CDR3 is CATNRGQRDPPQHF. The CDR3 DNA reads TGTGCCACTAACCGGGGCCAGCGAGATCCGCCCCAGCATTTT.

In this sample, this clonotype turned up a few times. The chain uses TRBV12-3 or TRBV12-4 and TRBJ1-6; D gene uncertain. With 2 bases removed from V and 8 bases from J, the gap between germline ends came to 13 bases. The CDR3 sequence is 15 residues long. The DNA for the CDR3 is TGTGCCAGCAGTTTACAGGCCCTGGTAGATTCACCCCTCCACTTT. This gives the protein CASSLQALVDSPLHF.

The CDR3 DNA sequence: TGTGCCACCAGTGGGGAGGGGCTTGAAGCTTTCTTT. Translation: CATSGEGLEAFF. The chain uses TRBV24-1 and TRBJ1-1; D possibly corresponds to TRBD1 (5 bases). With 5 bases removed from V and 7 bases from J, the gap between germline ends came to 10 bases. The CDR3 is 12 amino acids. The germline CDR1 and CDR2 sequences are KGHDR and SFDVKD.

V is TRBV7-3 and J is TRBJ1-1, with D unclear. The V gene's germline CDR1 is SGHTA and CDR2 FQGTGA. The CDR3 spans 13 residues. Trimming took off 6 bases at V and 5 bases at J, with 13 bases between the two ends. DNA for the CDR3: TGTGCCAGCAGGCACGACCGGGGAACTGAAGCTTTCTTT. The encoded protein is CASRHDRGTEAFF.

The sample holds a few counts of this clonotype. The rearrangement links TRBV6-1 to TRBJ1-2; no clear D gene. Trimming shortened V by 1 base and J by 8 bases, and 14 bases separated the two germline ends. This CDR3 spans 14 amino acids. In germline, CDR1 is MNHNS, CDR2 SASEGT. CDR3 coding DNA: TGTGCCAGCAGTGAAGTCGAGGGCTCGACGGGCTACACCTTC. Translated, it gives CASSEVEGSTGYTF.

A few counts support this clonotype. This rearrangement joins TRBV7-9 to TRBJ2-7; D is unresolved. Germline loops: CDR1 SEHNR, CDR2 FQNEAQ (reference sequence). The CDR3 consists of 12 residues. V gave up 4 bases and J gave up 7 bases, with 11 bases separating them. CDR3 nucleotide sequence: TGTGCCAGCAGCTCGCAAACAGCGGAGCAGTACTTC. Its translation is CASSSQTAEQYF.

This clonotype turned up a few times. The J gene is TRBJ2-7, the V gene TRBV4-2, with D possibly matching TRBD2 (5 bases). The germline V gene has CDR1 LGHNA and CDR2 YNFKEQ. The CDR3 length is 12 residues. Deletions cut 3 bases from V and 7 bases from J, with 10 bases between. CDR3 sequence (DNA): TGTGCCAGCAGCCAGGGCGGGTGGGAGCAGTACTTC. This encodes CASSQGGWEQYF.